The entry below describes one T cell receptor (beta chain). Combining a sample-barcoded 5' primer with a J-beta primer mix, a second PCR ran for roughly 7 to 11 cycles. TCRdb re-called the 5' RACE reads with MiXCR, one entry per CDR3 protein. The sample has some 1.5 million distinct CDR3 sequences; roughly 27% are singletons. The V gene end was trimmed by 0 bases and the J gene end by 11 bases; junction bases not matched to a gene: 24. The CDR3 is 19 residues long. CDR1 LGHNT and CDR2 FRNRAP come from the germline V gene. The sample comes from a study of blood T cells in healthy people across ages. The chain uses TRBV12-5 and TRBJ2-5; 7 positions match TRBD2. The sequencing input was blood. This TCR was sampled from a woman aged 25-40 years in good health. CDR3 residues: CASGLVVPLRESSYNEQYF. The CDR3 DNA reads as TGTGCTAGTGGTTTGGTAGTACCCCTGCGGGAGAGCTCCTACAATGAGCAGTACTTC.